This T cell receptor beta chain is drawn from a study of cytomegalovirus exposure and HLA in healthy donors. The CDR3 totals 15 residues. V gave up 6 bases and J gave up 0 bases, with 14 bases separating them. The germline gives CDR1 SNHLY, CDR2 FYNNEI. The PCR made use of 60 Vbeta and 13 Jbeta primers. Libraries were prepared by immunoSEQ multiplex PCR; TCRdb keeps only in-frame clonotypes and omits some of them. This sample has about 170,000 clones, with approximately 71% found just once. The specimen was PBMCs. This chain connects TRBV2 to TRBJ1-2, with D possibly being TRBD1 (6 bases). The TCR sequence derives from a girl between 10 and 17 years old in good health and CMV-seronegative. CDR3 sequence reads: CASRADRTPNYGYTF. The CDR3 nucleotides are TGTGCCAGCAGGGCCGACAGGACCCCTAACTATGGCTACACCTTC. The full variable domain, in which reference TRBV2 and TRBJ1-2 provide the parts outside the CDR3, is EPEVTQTPSHQVTQMGQEVILRCVPISNHLYFYWYRQILGQKVEFLVSFYNNEISEKSEIFDDQFSVERPDGSNFTLKIRSTKLEDSAMYFCASRADRTPNYGYTFGSGTRLTVV.